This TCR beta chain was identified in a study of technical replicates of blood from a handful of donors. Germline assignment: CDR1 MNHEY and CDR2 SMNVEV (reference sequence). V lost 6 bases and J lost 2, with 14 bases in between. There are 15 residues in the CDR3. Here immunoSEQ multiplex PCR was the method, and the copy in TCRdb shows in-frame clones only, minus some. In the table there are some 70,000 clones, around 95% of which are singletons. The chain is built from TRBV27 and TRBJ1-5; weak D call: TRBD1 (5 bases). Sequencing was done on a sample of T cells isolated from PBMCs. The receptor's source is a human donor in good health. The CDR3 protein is CASRPMGGGNQPQHF. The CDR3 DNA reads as TGTGCCAGCAGGCCCATGGGGGGGGGCAATCAGCCCCAGCATTTT.